One and the same sample provided the 27 T cell receptor beta chains below, sequenced in a study of blood T cell repertoires in COVID-19. Repertoires were generated with immunoSEQ multiplex PCR, while TCRdb's copy carries only in-frame clones and drops some. The sample has some 250,000 clones, approximately 82% seen once. Sequenced input: peripheral blood. These receptors originate from a man aged 30 to 45 who had recovered from COVID-19.

The chain recombines TRBV21-1 with TRBJ2-7; TRBD1 is the table's D call and was not checked against the DNA. TRBV21-1 is described as a pseudogene. The CDR3 extends over 14 amino acids. The CDR3: CASSQQGSVYEQYF. In DNA, the CDR3 is TGTGCCAGCAGCCAGCAGGGGTCTGTCTACGAGCAGTACTTC.

V is TRBV4-1 and J is TRBJ2-1, with 9 bases lining up with TRBD2. The germline V gene has CDR1 MGHRA and CDR2 YSYEKL. The CDR3 is 14 amino acids. V lost 2 bases, J lost 7 bases, and 3 bases stayed unmatched. The CDR3 spells CASSQPSGGNEQFF. The CDR3 DNA follows: TGCGCCAGCAGCCAACCCAGCGGGGGGAATGAGCAGTTCTTC.

The chain carries TRBV6-1 and TRBJ2-2; 7 bases are shared with TRBD1. The germline V gene encodes CDR1 MNHNS and CDR2 SASEGT. V dropped 1 base and J dropped 4; count of bases not matched to a gene: 6. The length of the CDR3 is 16 residues. CDR3 in DNA: TGTGCCAGCAGTGAAGAAACAGGGGCCGTCACCGGGGAGCTGTTTTTT. Protein product: CASSEETGAVTGELFF.

The V gene is TRBV7-2, the J gene TRBJ2-3, with 10 bases matching TRBD2. The V segment lost 2 bases and the J segment 2 bases; nucleotides outside the gene matches: 4. Germline values: CDR1 SGHTA, CDR2 FQGNSA. This CDR3 is 16 amino acids long. CDR3 sequence reads: CASSLSSGGLTDTQYF. In DNA form, the CDR3 reads TGTGCCAGCAGCTTAAGTAGCGGGGGGCTCACAGATACGCAGTATTTT.

The gene calls are TRBV2 and TRBJ1-5, with no clear D. V shed 6 bases and J shed 0 bases, with 12 bases lying between them. Germline lookup yields CDR1 SNHLY and CDR2 FYNNEI. There are 15 residues in the CDR3. Here the CDR3 reads CASSRDLPSNQPQHF. The CDR3 DNA reads TGTGCCAGCAGCCGAGACTTACCTAGCAATCAGCCCCAGCATTTT. Complete variable domain (other parts from reference TRBV2 and TRBJ1-5): EPEVTQTPSHQVTQMGQEVILRCVPISNHLYFYWYRQILGQKVEFLVSFYNNEISEKSEIFDDQFSVERPDGSNFTLKIRSTKLEDSAMYFCASSRDLPSNQPQHFGDGTRLSIL.

V is TRBV27 and J is TRBJ1-4; TRBD1 aligns across 9 bases. This CDR3 region has 16 residues. The V and J ends lost 6 bases and 3 bases, in that order; junction bases with no gene match: 8. The germline V gene encodes CDR1 MNHEY and CDR2 SMNVEV (reference sequence). CDR3 residues: CASSRGTGYANEKLFF. CDR3 in DNA: TGTGCCAGCAGCCGTGGGACAGGGTACGCTAATGAAAAACTGTTTTTT.

This chain links TRBV29-1 with TRBJ1-2; a weak D match, TRBD1 (5 bases). Per the germline V gene, CDR1 is SQVTM and CDR2 is ANQGSEA. Trimming took off 5 bases at V and 1 base at J, with 8 bases between the two ends. The CDR3 contains 12 residues. CDR3 sequence: CSVMTVNYGYTF. CDR3 sequence (DNA): TGCAGCGTTATGACAGTTAACTATGGCTACACCTTC.

This chain connects TRBV5-3 to TRBJ2-2, with 7 bases identical to TRBD1. TRBV5-3 is recorded as an ORF, its role being uncertain. Germline trimming cut 4 bases from V and 1 base from J; bases unmatched to any gene: 4. The CDR3 has 15 residues. The CDR3 here is CARSPQGENTGELFF. Written as DNA, the CDR3 is TGTGCCAGAAGCCCCCAGGGGGAGAACACCGGGGAGCTGTTTTTT.

The chain joins TRBV14 to TRBJ1-6, with D possibly matching TRBD1 (5 bases). Deletions cut 2 bases from V and 9 bases from J, with 11 bases between. Per germline, CDR1 SGHDN and CDR2 FVKESK. The CDR3 loop spans 14 amino acids. The DNA for the CDR3 is TGTGCCAGCAGCCAACGCAGGGAAGGTTCACCCCTCCACTTT. Its protein is CASSQRREGSPLHF.

The chain recombines TRBV20-1 with TRBJ2-1, with TRBD2 as a possible D gene (6 bases). Trimming took off 3 bases at V and 2 bases at J, with 14 bases between the two ends. This CDR3 contains 15 residues. The germline gives CDR1 DFQATT, CDR2 SNEGSKA (reference sequence). In nucleotides, the CDR3 is TGCAGTGCTAGTCCGGCTAGCGCCGCCTACAATGAGCAGTTCTTC. Amino acids: CSASPASAAYNEQFF.

This clone was observed a handful of times. The rearrangement joins TRBV4-1 to TRBJ2-1; TRBD2 aligns across 8 bases. With V trimmed by 1 base and J by 6 bases, 11 bases remained unmatched. The CDR3 loop spans 17 amino acids. CDR1 MGHRA and CDR2 YSYEKL come from the germline V gene. The CDR3 sequence is CASSQGVLQRGPNEQFF. The CDR3 DNA sequence: TGCGCCAGCAGCCAAGGGGTCCTCCAGCGGGGGCCCAATGAGCAGTTCTTC.

The chain employs TRBV5-8 and TRBJ2-5; tentative D call: TRBD2 (6 bases). The V gene lost 3 bases and the J gene lost 6 bases, with 18 bases spanning the gap. The CDR3 extends over 15 amino acids. Germline assignment: CDR1 SGHTS and CDR2 YDEGEE. CDR3 region: CASSSTGLSTQTQYF. The DNA for the CDR3 is TGTGCCAGCAGCTCAACGGGACTCTCCACGCAGACCCAGTACTTC.

The chain uses TRBV10-3 and TRBJ2-1, with a tentative D call TRBD2 (6 bases). Germline-derived CDR1 and CDR2 are ENHRY and SYGVKD. V lost 10 bases and J 0 bases, leaving 13 bases between the germline ends. The CDR3 is 14 amino acids. CDR3 loop: CATLDGSSYNEQFF. The CDR3 region has the DNA TGTGCCACCCTGGACGGGAGCTCCTACAATGAGCAGTTCTTC.

The CDR3 coding sequence is TGTGCCAGCAGCTTAGGGAGGGGCGGACCGCTCTCTGGAAACACCATATATTTT. Its protein product is CASSLGRGGPLSGNTIYF. The chain couples TRBV5-5 to TRBJ1-3, with a tentative D call TRBD1 (5 bases). V gave up 2 bases and J gave up 0 bases, with 18 bases separating them. Germline lookup yields CDR1 SGHKS and CDR2 YYEKEE (reference sequence). The CDR3 loop spans 18 amino acids. Combining the CDR3 with reference TRBV5-5 and TRBJ1-3 gives the whole variable domain DAGVTQSPTHLIKTRGQQVTLRCSPISGHKSVSWYQQVLGQGPQFIFQYYEKEERGRGNFPDRFSARQFPNYSSELNVNALLLGDSALYLCASSLGRGGPLSGNTIYFGEGSWLTVV.

The chain employs TRBV6-6 and TRBJ1-5, with D perhaps matching TRBD1 (5 bases). The germline gives CDR1 MNHNY, CDR2 SVGAGI (reference sequence). V lost 0 bases and J 2 bases, leaving 5 bases between the germline ends. The CDR3 is 14 residues long. The CDR3 reads CASSYSGRNQPQHF. The CDR3 nucleotides are TGTGCCAGCAGTTACTCGGGGCGCAATCAGCCCCAGCATTTT.

The V call is TRBV29-1, the J call TRBJ1-2; no clear D gene. Germline V gives CDR1 SQVTM, CDR2 ANQGSEA. The CDR3 covers 12 residues. V lost 1 base, J lost 2 bases, and 5 bases lay in between. CDR3 sequence reads: CSVEGENYGYTF. The CDR3 region has the DNA TGCAGCGTTGAAGGCGAGAACTATGGCTACACCTTC.

The chain carries TRBV5-6 and TRBJ1-2; 8 bases agree with TRBD1. V lost 4 bases to trimming and J lost 8 bases; unmatched junction nucleotides: 7. The CDR3 runs to 13 residues. The V gene's germline CDR1 is SGHDT and CDR2 YYEEEE. The CDR3 region is CASSPGTGRGYTF. The CDR3 DNA reads as TGTGCCAGCAGCCCGGGGACAGGCCGGGGCTACACCTTC.

This clone was recorded many times. The chain couples TRBV7-9 to TRBJ1-2; TRBD1 matches at 8 bases. This CDR3 spans 14 amino acids. CDR1 is SEHNR, CDR2 FQNEAQ, per germline (reference sequence). J lost 8 bases, V lost 5 bases, and 10 bases had no gene match. The CDR3 bases are TGTGCCAGCAGCCCTACGACAGGGGTGCACGGCTACACCTTC. Translating it yields CASSPTTGVHGYTF. Combining the CDR3 with reference TRBV7-9 and TRBJ1-2 gives the whole variable domain DTGVSQNPRHKITKRGQNVTFRCDPISEHNRLYWYRQTLGQGPEFLTYFQNEAQLEKSRLLSDRFSAERPKGSFSTLEIQRTEQGDSAMYLCASSPTTGVHGYTFGSGTRLTVV.

The gene calls are TRBV29-1 and TRBJ1-2, with 8 nucleotides matching TRBD1. Per germline, CDR1 SQVTM and CDR2 ANQGSEA. This CDR3 comprises 12 residues. After removal of 6 bases from V and 7 bases from J, the junction contained 7 bases not matched to a gene. CDR3 nucleotides: TGCAGCGTCATGGACAGGGTGTTTGGCTACACCTTC. Translating it yields CSVMDRVFGYTF.

The chain recombines TRBV5-1 with TRBJ2-7; weak D call: TRBD1 (6 bases). The CDR3 totals 13 residues. In germline, CDR1 is SGHRS, CDR2 YFSETQ. The V and J ends lost 2 bases and 5 bases respectively, with 11 bases between them. This chain's CDR3 is CASSLQGRDEQYV. The DNA for the CDR3 is TGCGCCAGCAGCTTACAGGGTAGGGACGAGCAGTACGTC.

This clone was found many times. The V and J genes are TRBV20-1 and TRBJ1-1; D remains ambiguous. V lost 1 base to trimming and J lost 8 bases, with 8 bases between them. The CDR3 consists of 11 residues. Germline V gene sequence: CDR1 DFQATT, CDR2 SNEGSKA (reference sequence). CDR3 sequence reads: CSARVQKEAFF. The CDR3 coding sequence is TGCAGTGCTAGAGTACAGAAAGAAGCTTTCTTT.

The genes are TRBV5-5 and TRBJ2-7; 10 nucleotides agree with TRBD1. Per germline, CDR1 SGHKS and CDR2 YYEKEE (reference sequence). J lost 3 bases, V lost 4 bases, and 7 bases had no gene match. CDR3 length: 15 residues. The CDR3 DNA is TGTGCCAGCAGCCCGGACAGGGGGAACGTCTACGAGCAGTACGTC. Amino acid sequence: CASSPDRGNVYEQYV.

This clone has just one count. The chain couples TRBV7-8 to TRBJ2-3; 7 bases match TRBD2. The germline V gene encodes CDR1 SGHVS and CDR2 FQNEAQ. CDR3 length: 18 amino acids. Germline trimming cut 0 bases from V and 6 bases from J; bases unmatched to any gene: 15. The CDR3 sequence is CASSLAGGSQAVGDTQYF. CDR3 DNA sequence: TGTGCCAGCAGCTTAGCGGGGGGGTCCCAGGCTGTGGGCGATACGCAGTATTTT.

This clone was seen only once. The chain carries TRBV9 and TRBJ1-3; the D gene is possibly TRBD1 (5 bases). The V end lost 8 bases, the J end lost 0 bases, and 6 bases lay between the germline ends. Germline V gives CDR1 SGDLS, CDR2 YYNGEE. The CDR3 runs to 12 residues. The CDR3 DNA follows: TGTGCCAGTAGGGGCTCTGGAAACACCATATATTTT. Translating it yields CASRGSGNTIYF.

The chain has TRBV4-1 and TRBJ2-5; D remains ambiguous. The CDR3 is 13 amino acids. Germline V gene lookup returns CDR1 MGHRA and CDR2 YSYEKL. The V end was cut by 1 base, the J end by 1 base, with 4 bases between. DNA for the CDR3: TGCGCCAGCAGCCAAGCTATCCAAGAGACCCAGTACTTC. Encoded protein: CASSQAIQETQYF.

The chain has TRBV10-3 and TRBJ1-6; 8 bases line up with TRBD1. Germline V gives CDR1 ENHRY, CDR2 SYGVKD. After removal of 4 bases from V and 6 bases from J, the junction contained 5 bases not matched to a gene. CDR3 size: 15 residues. CDR3: CAISGGQAFNSPLHF. The CDR3 nucleotides read TGTGCCATCAGTGGGGGACAGGCCTTTAATTCACCCCTCCACTTT.

The chain links TRBV7-9 to TRBJ1-1; D is perhaps TRBD1 (6 bases). Germline assignment: CDR1 SEHNR and CDR2 FQNEAQ (reference sequence). Trimming shortened V by 6 bases and J by 2 bases, and 28 bases separated the two germline ends. This CDR3 has 19 residues. DNA of the CDR3: TGTGCCAGCAGGGCCTTAGTTTCCGGCCCACAGGGAACAAACACTGAAGCTTTCTTT. It translates to CASRALVSGPQGTNTEAFF.